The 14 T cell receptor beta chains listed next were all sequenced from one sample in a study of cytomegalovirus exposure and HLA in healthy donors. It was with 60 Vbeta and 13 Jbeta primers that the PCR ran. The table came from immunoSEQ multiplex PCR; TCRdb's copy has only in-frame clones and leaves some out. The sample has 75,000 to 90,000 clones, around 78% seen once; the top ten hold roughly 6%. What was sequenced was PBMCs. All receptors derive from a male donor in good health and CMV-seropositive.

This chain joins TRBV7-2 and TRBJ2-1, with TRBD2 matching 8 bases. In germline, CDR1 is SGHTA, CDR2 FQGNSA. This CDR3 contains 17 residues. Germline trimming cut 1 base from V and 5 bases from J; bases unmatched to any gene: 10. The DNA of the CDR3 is TGTGCCAGCAGCTTAGTCGGCCGGCTAGCGGGCCACAATGAGCAGTTCTTC. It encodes CASSLVGRLAGHNEQFF.

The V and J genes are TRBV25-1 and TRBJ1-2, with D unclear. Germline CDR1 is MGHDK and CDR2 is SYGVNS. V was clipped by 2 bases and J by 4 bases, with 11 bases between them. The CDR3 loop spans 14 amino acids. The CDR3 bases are TGTGCCAGCAGTGAACCGGCGGCGGGCTATGGCTACACCTTC. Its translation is CASSEPAAGYGYTF.

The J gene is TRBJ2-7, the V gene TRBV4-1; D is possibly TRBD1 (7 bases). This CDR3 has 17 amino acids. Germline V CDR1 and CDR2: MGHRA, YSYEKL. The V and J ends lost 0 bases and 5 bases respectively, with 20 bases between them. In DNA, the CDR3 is TGCGCCAGCAGCCAAGATAGGAGGGGGCGCGGTAGGGACGAGCAGTACTTC. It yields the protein CASSQDRRGRGRDEQYF.

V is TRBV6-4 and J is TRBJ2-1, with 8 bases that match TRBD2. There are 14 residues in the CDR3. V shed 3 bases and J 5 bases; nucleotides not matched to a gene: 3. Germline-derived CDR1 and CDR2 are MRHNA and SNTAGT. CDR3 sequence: CASSEQLADNEQFF. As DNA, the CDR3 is TGTGCCAGCAGTGAGCAACTAGCGGACAATGAGCAGTTCTTC.

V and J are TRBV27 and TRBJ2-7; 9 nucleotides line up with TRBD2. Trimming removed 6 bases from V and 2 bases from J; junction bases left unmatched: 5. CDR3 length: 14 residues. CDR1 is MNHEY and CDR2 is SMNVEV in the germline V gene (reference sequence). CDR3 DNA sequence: TGTGCCAGCAGCCAGGGACTAGCAACCTACGAGCAGTACTTC. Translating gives CASSQGLATYEQYF.

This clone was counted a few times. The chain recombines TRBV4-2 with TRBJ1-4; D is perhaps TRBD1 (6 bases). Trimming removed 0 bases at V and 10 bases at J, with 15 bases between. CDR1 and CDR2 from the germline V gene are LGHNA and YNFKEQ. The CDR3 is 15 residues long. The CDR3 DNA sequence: TGTGCCAGCAGCCAAGAACGGGGGGCAGCCGGAAAACTGTTTTTT. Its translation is CASSQERGAAGKLFF.

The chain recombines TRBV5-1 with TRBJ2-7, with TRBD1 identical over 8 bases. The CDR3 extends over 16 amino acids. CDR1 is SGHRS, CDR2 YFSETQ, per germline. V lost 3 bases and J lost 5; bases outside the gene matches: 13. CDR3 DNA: TGCGCCAGCAGCTCCGGGACAGGAGCTAATTGGGACGAGCAGTACTTC. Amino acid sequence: CASSSGTGANWDEQYF.

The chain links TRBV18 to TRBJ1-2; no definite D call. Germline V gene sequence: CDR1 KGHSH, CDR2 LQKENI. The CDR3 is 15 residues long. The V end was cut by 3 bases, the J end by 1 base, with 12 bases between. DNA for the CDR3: TGTGCCAGCTCACCGCAGGTCCGGGATAACTATGGCTACACCTTC. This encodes CASSPQVRDNYGYTF.

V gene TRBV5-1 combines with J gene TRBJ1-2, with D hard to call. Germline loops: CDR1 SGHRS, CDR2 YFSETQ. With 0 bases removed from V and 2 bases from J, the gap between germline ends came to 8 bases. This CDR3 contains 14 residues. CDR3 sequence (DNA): TGCGCCAGCAGCTTGGACCCCGGGAACTATGGCTACACCTTC. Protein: CASSLDPGNYGYTF.

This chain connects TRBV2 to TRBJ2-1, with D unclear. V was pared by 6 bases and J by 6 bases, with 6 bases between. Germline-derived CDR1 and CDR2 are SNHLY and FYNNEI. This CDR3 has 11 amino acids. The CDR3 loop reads CASRLLNEQFF. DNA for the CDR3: TGTGCCAGCAGACTACTCAATGAGCAGTTCTTC.

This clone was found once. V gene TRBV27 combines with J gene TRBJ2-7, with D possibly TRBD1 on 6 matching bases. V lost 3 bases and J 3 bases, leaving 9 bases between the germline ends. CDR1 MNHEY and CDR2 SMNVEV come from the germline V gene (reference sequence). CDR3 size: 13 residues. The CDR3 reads CASSFGRGYEQYF. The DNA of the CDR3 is TGTGCCAGCAGTTTTGGCAGGGGCTACGAGCAGTACTTC.

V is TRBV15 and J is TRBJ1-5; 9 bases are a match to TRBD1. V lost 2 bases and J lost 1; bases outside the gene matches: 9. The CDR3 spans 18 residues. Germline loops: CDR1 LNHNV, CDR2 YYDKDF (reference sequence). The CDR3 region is CATSRTGQGRRSNQPQHF. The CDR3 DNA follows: TGTGCCACCAGCAGAACGGGACAGGGCCGGCGAAGCAATCAGCCCCAGCATTTT.

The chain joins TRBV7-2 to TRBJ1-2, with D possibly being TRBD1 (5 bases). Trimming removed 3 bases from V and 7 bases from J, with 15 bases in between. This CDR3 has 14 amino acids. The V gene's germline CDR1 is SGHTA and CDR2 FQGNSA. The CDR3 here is CASSLGLLAGGYTF. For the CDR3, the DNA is TGTGCCAGCAGCTTGGGACTTCTGGCGGGTGGCTACACCTTC.

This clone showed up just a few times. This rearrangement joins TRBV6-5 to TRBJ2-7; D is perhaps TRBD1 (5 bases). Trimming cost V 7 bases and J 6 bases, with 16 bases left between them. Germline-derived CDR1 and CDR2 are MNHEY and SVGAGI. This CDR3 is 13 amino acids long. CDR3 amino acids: CASTRSMGLEQYF. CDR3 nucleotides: TGTGCCAGCACTAGGAGCATGGGGCTCGAGCAGTACTTC.